The sequence of this T cell receptor beta chain was determined in a study of T cells after posttransplantation cyclophosphamide. Points from the study as a whole: After PTCy, TRB diversity resembled that of CNI/methotrexate controls. Donor-recipient repertoire similarity was low at 1-2 months, rising over year one.

This clone was recorded at least ten times. The antigen remains undetermined. TCRdb's table, derived via immunoSEQ multiplex PCR, lists solely in-frame clones and lacks some. The repertoire shows 41,000 or so clones, none seen only once; the top ten take 5.9%. V shed 6 bases and J shed 0 bases, with 17 bases lying between them. CDR3 length: 16 residues. Germline loops: CDR1 KGHSH, CDR2 LQKENI. The chain combines TRBV18 with TRBJ1-1; unclear D gene. The sample was PBMCs. The sequence was obtained from a man aged 30-40 years in good health and a related stem cell transplant donor. CDR3 sequence: CASSPPNRHMNTEAFF. The CDR3 nucleotides read TGTGCCAGCTCGCCTCCTAACCGACATATGAACACTGAAGCTTTCTTT. The full variable domain, with the rest looked up from reference TRBV18 and TRBJ1-1, is NAGVMQNPRHLVRRRGQEARLRCSPMKGHSHVYWYRQLPEEGLKFMVYLQKENIIDESGMPKERFSAEFPKEGPSILRIQQVVRGDSAAYFCASSPPNRHMNTEAFFGQGTRLTVV.